The sequence of this T cell receptor (beta chain) was determined in a study of shared clonotypes between healthy human individuals. CDR3 length equals 14 residues. Trimming stripped 3 bases from V and 3 bases from J, with 11 bases between. The germline V gene encodes CDR1 KGHSH and CDR2 LQKENI. Findings of the study overall: Represented genetic and exposure-history diversity was restricted by having few donors.

The run depth of the assay was deep. In the original workflow: With immunoSEQ giving junction-only sequences and no quality scores, filtering differed. Profiled with immunoSEQ multiplex PCR; TCRdb holds only in-frame clones, not every one. V, J and clone size are taken as reported in that table, and D and trimming were inferred from the DNA itself. The sample has around 500,000 clones, roughly 78% seen once. The unsorted samples took about 90 million PBMCs to get genomic DNA. A word on this clone: What it recognizes is unknown.

The source material was PBMCs. The V and J genes are TRBV18 and TRBJ1-2, with D unresolved. The clonotype originates from a woman between 40 and 55 years old in good health. Some clones in this sample may be carry-over from other donors' samples. The CDR3 sequence: CASSPTDEDYGYTF. The CDR3 DNA reads as TGTGCCAGCTCACCCACGGATGAGGACTATGGCTACACCTTC.